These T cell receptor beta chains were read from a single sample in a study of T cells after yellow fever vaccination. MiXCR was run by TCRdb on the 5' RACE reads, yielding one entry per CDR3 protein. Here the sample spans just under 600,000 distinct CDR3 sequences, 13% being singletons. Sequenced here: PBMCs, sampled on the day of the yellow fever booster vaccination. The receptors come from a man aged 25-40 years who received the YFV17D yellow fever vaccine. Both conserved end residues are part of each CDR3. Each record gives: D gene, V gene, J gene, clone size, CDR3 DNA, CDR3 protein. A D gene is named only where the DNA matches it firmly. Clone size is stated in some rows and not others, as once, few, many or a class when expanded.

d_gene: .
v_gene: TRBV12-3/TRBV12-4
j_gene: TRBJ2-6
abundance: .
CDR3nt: TGTGCCAGCAGACGACAGAACTCTGGGGCCAACGTCCTGACTTTC
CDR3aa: CASRRQNSGANVLTF

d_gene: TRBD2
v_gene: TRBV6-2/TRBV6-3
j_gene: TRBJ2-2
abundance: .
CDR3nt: TGTGCCAGCAGACCCGGACTAGCGGGAGGGGAGGAGCTGTTTTTT
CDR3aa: CASRPGLAGGEELFF

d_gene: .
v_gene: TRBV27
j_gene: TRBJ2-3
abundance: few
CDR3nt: TGTGCCAGCAGTTGGGGGTTCACAGATACGCAGTATTTT
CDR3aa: CASSWGFTDTQYF

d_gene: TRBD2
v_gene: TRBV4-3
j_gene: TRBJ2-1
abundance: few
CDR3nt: TGCGCCAGCAGCCAAAGACTAGCGGGAGGAGGTAATGAGCAGTTCTTC
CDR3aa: CASSQRLAGGGNEQFF

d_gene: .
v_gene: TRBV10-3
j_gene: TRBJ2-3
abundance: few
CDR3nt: TGTGCCATCGGGCAGTCCCACACAGATACGCAGTATTTT
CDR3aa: CAIGQSHTDTQYF

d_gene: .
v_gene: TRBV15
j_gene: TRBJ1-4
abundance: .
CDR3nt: TGTGCCACCAGCAACACTCGACTTGGTGGTGAAAAACTGTTTTTT
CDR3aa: CATSNTRLGGEKLFF

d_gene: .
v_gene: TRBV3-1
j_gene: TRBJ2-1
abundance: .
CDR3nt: TGTGCCAGCACCTCTGGACTTGCTAATGAGCAGTTCTTC
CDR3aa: CASTSGLANEQFF

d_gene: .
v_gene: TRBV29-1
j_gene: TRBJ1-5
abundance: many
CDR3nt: TGCAGCGTCGCCGAGAATAGCAATCAGCCCCAGCATTTT
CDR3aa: CSVAENSNQPQHF

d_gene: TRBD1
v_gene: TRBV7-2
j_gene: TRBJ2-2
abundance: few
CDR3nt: TGTGCCAGCAACTTAGGACAGGGAGCCGGGGAGCTGTTTTTT
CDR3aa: CASNLGQGAGELFF

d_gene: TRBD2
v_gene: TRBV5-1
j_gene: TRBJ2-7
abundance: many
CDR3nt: TGCGCCAGCAGCTTGGATGTAACGGGAGGGAGGAACGAGCAGTACTTC
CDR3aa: CASSLDVTGGRNEQYF

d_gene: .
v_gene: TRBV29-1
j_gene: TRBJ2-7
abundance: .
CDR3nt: TGCAGCGTTGAAGTTACAGGGTGCATCTACGAGCAGTACTTC
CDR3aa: CSVEVTGCIYEQYF

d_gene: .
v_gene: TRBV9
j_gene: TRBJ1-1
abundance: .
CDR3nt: TGTGCCAGCGGCGAGACCTTGAACACTGAAGCTTTCTTT
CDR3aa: CASGETLNTEAFF

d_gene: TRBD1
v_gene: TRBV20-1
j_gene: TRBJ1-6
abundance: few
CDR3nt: TGCAGTGCTAGTCCCGGGACAGGGGTGGCTCCCCTCCACTTT
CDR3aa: CSASPGTGVAPLHF

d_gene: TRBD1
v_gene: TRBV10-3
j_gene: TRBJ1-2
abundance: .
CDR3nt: TGTGCCATCAGCCTCGACAGGGCTAGCGGCTACACCTTC
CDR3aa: CAISLDRASGYTF

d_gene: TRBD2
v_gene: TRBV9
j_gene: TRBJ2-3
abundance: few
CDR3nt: TGTGCCAGCAGCGCAATTGCTAGCGGGAGGGCCACAGATACGCAGTATTTT
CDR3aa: CASSAIASGRATDTQYF

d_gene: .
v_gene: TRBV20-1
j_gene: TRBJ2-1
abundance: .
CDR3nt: TGCAGTGCTAGTCTTAGTAGATCTAGCGTCTCCTACAATGAGCAGTTCTTC
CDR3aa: CSASLSRSSVSYNEQFF

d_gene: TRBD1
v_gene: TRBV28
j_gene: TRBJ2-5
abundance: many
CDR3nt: TGTGCCAGCAGTCCCACGACAGGGGAAGAGACCCAGTACTTC
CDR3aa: CASSPTTGEETQYF

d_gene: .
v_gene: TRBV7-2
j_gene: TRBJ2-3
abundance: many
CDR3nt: TGTGCCAGCAGCAGACTAGTCTCAGATACGCAGTATTTT
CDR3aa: CASSRLVSDTQYF

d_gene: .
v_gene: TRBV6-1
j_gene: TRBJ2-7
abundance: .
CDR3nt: TGTGCCAGCAGTGACACCATCTACGAGCAGTACTTC
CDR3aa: CASSDTIYEQYF

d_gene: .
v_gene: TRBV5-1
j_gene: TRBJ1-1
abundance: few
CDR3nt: TGCGCCAGCAGCCGCGGTAGTGCTGCGAACACTGAAGCTTTCTTT
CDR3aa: CASSRGSAANTEAFF

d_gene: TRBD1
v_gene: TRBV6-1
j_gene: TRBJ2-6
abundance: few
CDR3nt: TGTGCCAGCAAACTACAGGGGGTCACCTCTGGGGCCAACGTCCTGACTTTC
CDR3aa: CASKLQGVTSGANVLTF

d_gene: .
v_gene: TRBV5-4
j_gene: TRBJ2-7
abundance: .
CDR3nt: TGTGCCAGCAGCTTGGATTCGACTAGATACGGCGAGCAGTACTTC
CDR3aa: CASSLDSTRYGEQYF

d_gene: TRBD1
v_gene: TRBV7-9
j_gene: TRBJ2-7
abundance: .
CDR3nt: TGTGCCAGCAGCTCAAATCAGGGGGCGGGAGAGCAGTACTTC
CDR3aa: CASSSNQGAGEQYF

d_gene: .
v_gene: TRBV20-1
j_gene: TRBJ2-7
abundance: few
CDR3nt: TGCAGTACCTCGGCAGGGCCTTCCTACGAGCAGTACTTC
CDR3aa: CSTSAGPSYEQYF

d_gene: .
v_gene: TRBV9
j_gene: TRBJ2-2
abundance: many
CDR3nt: TGTGCCAGCAGCGTAGATGGGGGCGGGAACACCGGGGAGCTGTTTTTT
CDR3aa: CASSVDGGGNTGELFF

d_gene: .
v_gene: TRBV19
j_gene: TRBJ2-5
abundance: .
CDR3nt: TGTGCCAGTAGTATACAGGCCAGGGAGACCCAGTACTTC
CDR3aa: CASSIQARETQYF

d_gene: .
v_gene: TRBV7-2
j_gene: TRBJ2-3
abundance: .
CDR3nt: TGTGCCAGCAGCCTTTGGGGTTCGGGGACAGATACGCAGTATTTT
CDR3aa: CASSLWGSGTDTQYF